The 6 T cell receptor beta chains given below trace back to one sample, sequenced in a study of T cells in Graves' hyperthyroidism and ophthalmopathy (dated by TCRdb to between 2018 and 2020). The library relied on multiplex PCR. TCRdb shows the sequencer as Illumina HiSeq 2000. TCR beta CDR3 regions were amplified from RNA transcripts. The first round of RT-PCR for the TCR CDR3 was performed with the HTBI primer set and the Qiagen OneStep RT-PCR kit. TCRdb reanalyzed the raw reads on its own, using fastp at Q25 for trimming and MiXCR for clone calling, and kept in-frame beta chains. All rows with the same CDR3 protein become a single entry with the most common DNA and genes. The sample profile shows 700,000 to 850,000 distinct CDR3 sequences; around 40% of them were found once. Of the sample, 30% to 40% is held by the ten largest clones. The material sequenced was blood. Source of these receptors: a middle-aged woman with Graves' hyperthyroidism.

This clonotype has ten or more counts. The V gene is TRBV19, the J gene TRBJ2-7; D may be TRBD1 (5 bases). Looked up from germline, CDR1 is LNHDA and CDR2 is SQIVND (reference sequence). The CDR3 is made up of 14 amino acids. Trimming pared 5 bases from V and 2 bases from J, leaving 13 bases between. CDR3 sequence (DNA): TGTGCCAGTAGTGTACGACAGATCCCCTACGAGCAGTACTTC. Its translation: CASSVRQIPYEQYF.

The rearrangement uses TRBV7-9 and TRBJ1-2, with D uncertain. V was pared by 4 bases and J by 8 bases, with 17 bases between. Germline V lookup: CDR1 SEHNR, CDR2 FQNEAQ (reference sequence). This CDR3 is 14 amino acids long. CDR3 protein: CASSYLAQMGGYTF. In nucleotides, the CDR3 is TGTGCCAGCAGCTATCTAGCGCAAATGGGGGGCTACACCTTC. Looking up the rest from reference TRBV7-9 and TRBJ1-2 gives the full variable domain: DTGVSQNPRHKITKRGQNVTFRCDPISEHNRLYWYRQTLGQGPEFLTYFQNEAQLEKSRLLSDRFSAERPKGSFSTLEIQRTEQGDSAMYLCASSYLAQMGGYTFGSGTRLTVV.

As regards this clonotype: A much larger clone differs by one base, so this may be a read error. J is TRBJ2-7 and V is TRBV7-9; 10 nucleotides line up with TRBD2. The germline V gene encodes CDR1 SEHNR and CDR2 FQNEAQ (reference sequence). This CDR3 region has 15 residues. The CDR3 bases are TGTGCCGGCAGCCAGATGGGACTAGCGACCTACGAGCAGTACTTC. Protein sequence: CAGSQMGLATYEQYF.

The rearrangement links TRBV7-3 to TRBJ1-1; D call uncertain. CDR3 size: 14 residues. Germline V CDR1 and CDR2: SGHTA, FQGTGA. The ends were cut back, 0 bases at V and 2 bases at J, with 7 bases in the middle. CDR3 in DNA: TGTGCCAGCAGCTTAACGAAAAGTAACACTGAAGCTTTCTTT. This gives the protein CASSLTKSNTEAFF. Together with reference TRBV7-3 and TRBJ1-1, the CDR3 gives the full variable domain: GAGVSQTPSNKVTEKGKYVELRCDPISGHTALYWYRQSLGQGPEFLIYFQGTGAADDSGLPNDRFFAVRPEGSVSTLKIQRTERGDSAVYLCASSLTKSNTEAFFGQGTRLTVV.

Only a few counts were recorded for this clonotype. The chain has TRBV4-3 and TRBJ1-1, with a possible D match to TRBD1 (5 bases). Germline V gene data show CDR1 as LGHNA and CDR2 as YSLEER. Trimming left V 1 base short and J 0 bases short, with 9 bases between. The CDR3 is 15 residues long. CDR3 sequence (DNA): TGCGCCAGCAGCCAAGGCAGGGTTATGAACACTGAAGCTTTCTTT. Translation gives CASSQGRVMNTEAFF.

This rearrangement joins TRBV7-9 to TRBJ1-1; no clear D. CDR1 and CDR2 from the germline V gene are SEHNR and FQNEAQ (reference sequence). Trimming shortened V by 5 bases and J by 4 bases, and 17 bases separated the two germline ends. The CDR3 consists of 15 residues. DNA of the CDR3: TGTGCCAGCAGCCTCAGGAGGGCCCAGTCCACTGAAGCTTTCTTT. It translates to CASSLRRAQSTEAFF.